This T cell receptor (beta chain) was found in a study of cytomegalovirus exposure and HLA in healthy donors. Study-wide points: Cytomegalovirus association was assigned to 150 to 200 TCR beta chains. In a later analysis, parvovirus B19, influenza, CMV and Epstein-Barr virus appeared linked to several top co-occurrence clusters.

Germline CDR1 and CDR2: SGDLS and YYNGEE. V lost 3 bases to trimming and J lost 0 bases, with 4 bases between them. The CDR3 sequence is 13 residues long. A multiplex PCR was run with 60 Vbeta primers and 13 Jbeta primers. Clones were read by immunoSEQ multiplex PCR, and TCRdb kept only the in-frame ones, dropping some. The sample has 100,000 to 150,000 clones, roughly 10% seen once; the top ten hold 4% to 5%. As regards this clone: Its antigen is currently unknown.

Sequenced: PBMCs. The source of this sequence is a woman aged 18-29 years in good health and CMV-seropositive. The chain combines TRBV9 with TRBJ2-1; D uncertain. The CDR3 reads CASSGSSYNEQFF. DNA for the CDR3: TGTGCCAGCAGCGGCAGCTCCTACAATGAGCAGTTCTTC. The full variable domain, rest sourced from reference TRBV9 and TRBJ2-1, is DSGVTQTPKHLITATGQRVTLRCSPRSGDLSVYWYQQSLDQGLQFLIQYYNGEERAKGNILERFSAQQFPDLHSELNLSSLELGDSALYFCASSGSSYNEQFFGPGTRLTVL.